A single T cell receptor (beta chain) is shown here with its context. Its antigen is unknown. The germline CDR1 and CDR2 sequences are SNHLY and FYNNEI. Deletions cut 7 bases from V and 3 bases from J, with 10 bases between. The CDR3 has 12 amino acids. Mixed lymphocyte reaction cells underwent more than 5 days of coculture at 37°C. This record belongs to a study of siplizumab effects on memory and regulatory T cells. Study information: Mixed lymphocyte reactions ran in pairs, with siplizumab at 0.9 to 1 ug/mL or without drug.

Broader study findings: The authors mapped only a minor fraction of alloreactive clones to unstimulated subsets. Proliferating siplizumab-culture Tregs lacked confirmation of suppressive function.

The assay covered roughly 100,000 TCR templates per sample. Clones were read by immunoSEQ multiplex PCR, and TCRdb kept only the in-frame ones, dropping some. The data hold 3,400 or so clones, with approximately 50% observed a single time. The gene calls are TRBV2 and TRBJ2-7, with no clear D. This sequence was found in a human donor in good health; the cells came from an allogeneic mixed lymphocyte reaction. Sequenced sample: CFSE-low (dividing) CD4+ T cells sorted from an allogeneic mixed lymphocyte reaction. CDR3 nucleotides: TGTGCCAGCAACGCAGGCCTCTACGAGCAGTACTTC. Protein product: CASNAGLYEQYF.